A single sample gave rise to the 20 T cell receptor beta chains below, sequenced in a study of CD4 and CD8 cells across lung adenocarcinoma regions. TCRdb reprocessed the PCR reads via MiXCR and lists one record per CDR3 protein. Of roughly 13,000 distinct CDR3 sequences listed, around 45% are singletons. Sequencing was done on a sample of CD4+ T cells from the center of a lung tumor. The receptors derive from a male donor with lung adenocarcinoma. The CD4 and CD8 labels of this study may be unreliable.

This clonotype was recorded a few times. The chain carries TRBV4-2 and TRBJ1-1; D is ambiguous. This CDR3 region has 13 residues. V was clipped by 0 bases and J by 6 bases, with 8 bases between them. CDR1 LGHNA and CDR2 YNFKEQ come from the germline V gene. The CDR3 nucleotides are TGTGCCAGCAGCCAAGACTCGCGGGCTGAAGCTTTCTTT. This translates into CASSQDSRAEAFF.

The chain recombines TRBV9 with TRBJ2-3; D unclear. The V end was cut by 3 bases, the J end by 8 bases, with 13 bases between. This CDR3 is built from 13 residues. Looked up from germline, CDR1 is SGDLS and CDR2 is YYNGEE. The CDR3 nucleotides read TGTGCCAGCAGCGCCAATTCTAAGGCTACGCAGTATTTT. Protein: CASSANSKATQYF.

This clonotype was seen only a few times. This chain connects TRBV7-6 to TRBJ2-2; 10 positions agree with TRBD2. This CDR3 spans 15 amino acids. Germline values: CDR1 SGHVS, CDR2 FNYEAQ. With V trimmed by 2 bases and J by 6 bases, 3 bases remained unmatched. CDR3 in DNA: TGTGCCAGCAGCTTATACCTAGCGGGAGCCGGGGAGCTGTTTTTT. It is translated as CASSLYLAGAGELFF.

This chain's CDR3 is CASSLAFGGTDTQYF. In DNA, the CDR3 is TGTGCCAGCAGCTTAGCCTTCGGGGGCACAGATACGCAGTATTTT. The chain joins TRBV7-2 to TRBJ2-3; the D gene is possibly TRBD2 (5 bases). The CDR3 runs to 15 residues. The V and J ends lost 0 bases and 1 base respectively, with 8 bases between them. Germline V lookup: CDR1 SGHTA, CDR2 FQGNSA.

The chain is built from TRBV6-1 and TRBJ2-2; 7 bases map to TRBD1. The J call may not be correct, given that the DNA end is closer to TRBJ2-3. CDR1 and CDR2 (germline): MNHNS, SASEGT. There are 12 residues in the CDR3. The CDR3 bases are TGTGCCAGGGGTCTGGGCACAGGGGCGCAGTATTTT. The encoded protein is CARGLGTGAQYF.

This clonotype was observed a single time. The CDR3 coding sequence is TGTGCCGGCGGGGGACTACTGTGCCCAGACGAGCAGTACTTC. This sequence encodes CAGGGLLCPDEQYF. This chain uses TRBV6-1 with TRBJ2-5; 7 nucleotides agree with TRBD2. With the DNA end fitting TRBJ2-7 better, the J assignment may be wrong. Per germline, CDR1 MNHNS and CDR2 SASEGT. This CDR3 spans 14 amino acids.

This chain's CDR3 is CASSWGQGMSETQYF. In nucleotides, the CDR3 is TGCGCCAGCAGCTGGGGACAGGGGATGTCGGAGACCCAGTACTTC. The chain joins TRBV10-2 to TRBJ2-1; 10 positions agree with TRBD1. The J call is doubtful: the DNA matches TRBJ2-5 better. Germline CDR1 and CDR2: WSHSY and SAAADI. CDR3 length equals 15 residues.

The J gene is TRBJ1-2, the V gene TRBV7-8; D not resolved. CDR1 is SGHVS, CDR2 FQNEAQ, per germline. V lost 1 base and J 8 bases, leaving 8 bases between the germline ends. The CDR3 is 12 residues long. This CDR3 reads CASSLDGSGYTF. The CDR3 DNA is TGTGCCAGCAGCTTAGACGGGAGCGGCTACACCTTC.

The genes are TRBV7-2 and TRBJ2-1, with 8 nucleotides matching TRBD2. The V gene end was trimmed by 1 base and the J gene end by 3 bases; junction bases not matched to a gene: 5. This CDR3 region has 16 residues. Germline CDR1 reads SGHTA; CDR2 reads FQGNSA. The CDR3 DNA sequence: TGTGCCAGCAGCTTAGGTTCAGCGGGAGTCTACAATGAGCAGTTCTTC. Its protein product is CASSLGSAGVYNEQFF.

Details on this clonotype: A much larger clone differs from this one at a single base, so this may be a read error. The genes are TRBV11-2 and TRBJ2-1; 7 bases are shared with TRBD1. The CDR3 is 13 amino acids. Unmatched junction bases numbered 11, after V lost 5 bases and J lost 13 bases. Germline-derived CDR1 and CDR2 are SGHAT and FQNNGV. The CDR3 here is CASSKGQPGTQFF. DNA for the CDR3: TGTGCCAGCAGCAAGGGACAGCCAGGGACCCAGTTCTTC.

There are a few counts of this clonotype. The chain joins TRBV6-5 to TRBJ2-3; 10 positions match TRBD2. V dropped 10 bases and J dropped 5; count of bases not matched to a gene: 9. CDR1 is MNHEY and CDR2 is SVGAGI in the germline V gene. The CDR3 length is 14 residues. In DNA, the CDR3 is TGTGCCACCGTTACTAGCGGGATAAAAGATACGCAGTATTTT. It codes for CATVTSGIKDTQYF.

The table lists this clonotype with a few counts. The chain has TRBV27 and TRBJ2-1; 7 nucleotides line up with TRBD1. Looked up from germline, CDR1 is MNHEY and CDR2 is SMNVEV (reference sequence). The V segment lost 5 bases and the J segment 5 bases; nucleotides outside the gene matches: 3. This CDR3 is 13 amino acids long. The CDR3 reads CASSPGTDNEQFF. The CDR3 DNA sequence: TGTGCCAGCAGTCCCGGGACAGACAATGAGCAGTTCTTC.

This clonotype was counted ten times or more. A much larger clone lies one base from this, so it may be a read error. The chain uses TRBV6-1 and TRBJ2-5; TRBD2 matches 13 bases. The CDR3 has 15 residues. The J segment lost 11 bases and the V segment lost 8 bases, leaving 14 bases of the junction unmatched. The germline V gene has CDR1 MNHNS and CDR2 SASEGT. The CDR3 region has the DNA TGTGCCAGCGGAGAACTAGCGGGAGGGCCCGATGAGCAGTACTTC. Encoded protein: CASGELAGGPDEQYF.

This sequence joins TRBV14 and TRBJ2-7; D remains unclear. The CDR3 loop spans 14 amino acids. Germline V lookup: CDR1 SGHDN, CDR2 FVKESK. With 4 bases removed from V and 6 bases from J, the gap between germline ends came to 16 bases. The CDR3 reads CASSLRVSVAEQYF. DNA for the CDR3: TGTGCCAGCAGCCTTAGGGTTTCGGTAGCCGAGCAGTACTTC.

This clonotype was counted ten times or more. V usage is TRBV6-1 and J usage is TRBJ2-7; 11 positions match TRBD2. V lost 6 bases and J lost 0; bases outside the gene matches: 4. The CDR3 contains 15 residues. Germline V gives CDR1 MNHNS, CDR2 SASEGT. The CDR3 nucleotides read TGTGCCAGCAGCCAAACTAGCGGGAGCTCCTACGAGCAGTACTTC. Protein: CASSQTSGSSYEQYF.

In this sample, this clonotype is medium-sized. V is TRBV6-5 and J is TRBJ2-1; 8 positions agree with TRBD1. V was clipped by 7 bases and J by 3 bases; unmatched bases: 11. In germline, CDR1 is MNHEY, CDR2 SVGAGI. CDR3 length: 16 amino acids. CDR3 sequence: CASKPVTGVVYNEQFF. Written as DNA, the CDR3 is TGTGCCAGCAAACCCGTGACAGGGGTAGTCTACAATGAGCAGTTCTTC.

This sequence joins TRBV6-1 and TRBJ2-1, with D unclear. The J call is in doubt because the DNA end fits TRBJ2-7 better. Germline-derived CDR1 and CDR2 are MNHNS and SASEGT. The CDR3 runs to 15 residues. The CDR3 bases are TGTGCCAGCAGTGAAGGGGGTTACTCCTACAATGAGCAGTACTTC. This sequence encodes CASSEGGYSYNEQYF.

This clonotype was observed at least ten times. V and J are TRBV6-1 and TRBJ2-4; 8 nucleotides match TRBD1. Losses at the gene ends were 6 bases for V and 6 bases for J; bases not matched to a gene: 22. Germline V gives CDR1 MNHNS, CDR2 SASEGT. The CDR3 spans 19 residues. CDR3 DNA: TGTGCCAGCAGCAAGACACAATCCGGGACAGGTTTACTGCTAAACATTCAGTACTTC. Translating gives CASSKTQSGTGLLLNIQYF.

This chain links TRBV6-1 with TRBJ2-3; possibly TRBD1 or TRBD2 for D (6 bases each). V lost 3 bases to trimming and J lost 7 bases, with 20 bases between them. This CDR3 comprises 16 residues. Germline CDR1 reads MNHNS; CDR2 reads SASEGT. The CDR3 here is CASSDEGGLSKNTQYF. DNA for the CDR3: TGTGCCAGCAGTGATGAGGGGGGACTCAGCAAAAATACGCAGTATTTT.

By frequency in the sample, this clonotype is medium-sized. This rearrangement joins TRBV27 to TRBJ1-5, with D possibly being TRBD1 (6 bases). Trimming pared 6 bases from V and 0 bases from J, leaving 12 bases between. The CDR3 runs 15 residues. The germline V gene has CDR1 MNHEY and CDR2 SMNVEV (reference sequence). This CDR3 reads CASSRGQYSNQPQHF. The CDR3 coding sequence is TGTGCCAGCAGCCGTGGACAGTATAGCAATCAGCCCCAGCATTTT.